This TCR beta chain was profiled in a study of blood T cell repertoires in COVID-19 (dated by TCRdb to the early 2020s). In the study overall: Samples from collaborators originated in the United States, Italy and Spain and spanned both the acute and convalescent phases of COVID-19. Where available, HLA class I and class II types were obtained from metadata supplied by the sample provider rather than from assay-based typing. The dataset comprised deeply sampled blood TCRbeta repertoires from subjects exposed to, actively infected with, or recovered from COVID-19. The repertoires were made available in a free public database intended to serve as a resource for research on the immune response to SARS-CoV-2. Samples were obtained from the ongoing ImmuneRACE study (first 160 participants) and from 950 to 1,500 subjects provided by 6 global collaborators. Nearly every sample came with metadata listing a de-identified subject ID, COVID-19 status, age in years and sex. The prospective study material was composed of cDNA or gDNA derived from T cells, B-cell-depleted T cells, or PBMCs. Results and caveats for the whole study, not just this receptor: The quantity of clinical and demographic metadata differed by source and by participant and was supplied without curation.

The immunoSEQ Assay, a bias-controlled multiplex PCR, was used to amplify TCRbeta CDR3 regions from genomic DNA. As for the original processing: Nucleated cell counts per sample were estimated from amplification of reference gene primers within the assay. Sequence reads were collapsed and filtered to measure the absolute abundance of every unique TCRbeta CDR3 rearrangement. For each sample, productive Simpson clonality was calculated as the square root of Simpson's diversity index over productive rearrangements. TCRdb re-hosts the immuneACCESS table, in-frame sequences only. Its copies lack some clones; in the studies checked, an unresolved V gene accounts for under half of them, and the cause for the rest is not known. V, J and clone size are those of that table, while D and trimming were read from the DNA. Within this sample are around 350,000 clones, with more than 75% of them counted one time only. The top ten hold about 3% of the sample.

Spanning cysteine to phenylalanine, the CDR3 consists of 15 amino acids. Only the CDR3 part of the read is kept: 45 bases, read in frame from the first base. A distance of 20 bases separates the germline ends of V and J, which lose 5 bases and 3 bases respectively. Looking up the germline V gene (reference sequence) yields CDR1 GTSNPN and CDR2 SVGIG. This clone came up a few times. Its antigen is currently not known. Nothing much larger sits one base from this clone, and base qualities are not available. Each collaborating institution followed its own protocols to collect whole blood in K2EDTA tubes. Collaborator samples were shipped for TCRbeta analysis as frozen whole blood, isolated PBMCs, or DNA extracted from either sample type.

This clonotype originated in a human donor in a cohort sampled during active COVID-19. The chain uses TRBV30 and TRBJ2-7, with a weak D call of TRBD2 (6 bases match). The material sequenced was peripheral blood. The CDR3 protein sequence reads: CAWQRKDGSLYEQYF. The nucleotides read TGTGCCTGGCAAAGAAAAGACGGGAGTCTCTACGAGCAGTACTTC.